Sequencing of this TCR beta chain was carried out in a study of blood T cells in healthy people across ages. Alongside a J-beta primer mix, a sample-barcoded 5' primer served in a second PCR lasting roughly 6 to 12 cycles. TCRdb itself ran the 5' RACE reads through MiXCR, one entry per CDR3 protein. This sample has fewer than 800,000 distinct CDR3 sequences; roughly 21% occur once, and the top ten carry roughly 3.6%. Germline V gives CDR1 SEHNR, CDR2 FQNEAQ (reference sequence). V lost 4 bases, J lost 5 bases, and 7 bases stayed unmatched. CDR3 length: 14 amino acids. Study-wide findings and caveats: Unsorted PBMC input precluded a conclusive naive versus antigen-experienced comparison.

To note about this clonotype: Its antigen is as yet unknown.

This TCR was recovered from a man aged 70-80 years in good health. Sequencing was performed on blood. The gene calls are TRBV7-9 and TRBJ1-2, with 7 bases matching TRBD1. CDR3: CASSSSGQIYGYTF. CDR3 nucleotides: TGTGCCAGCAGCTCCTCGGGACAGATTTATGGCTACACCTTC.